This T cell receptor beta chain was captured by sequencing in a study of blood T cells in healthy people across ages. Notes on the study in general: Unknown CMV status may confound age-related changes in expanded clones.

A word on this clonotype: The antigen is not known.

V was clipped by 5 bases and J by 4 bases; unmatched bases: 9. This CDR3 region has 15 residues. Germline CDR1 MNHNY, CDR2 SVGAGI (reference sequence). With a J-beta primer mix and a sample-barcoded 5' primer, a second PCR ran 7 to 11 cycles. Via MiXCR, TCRdb re-called the 5' RACE reads, giving one row per CDR3 protein. In the table there are about 930,000 distinct CDR3 sequences, 25% to 35% of which are singletons. These data were likewise used in another study, on T cells of mothers and their children.

The sequenced sample consisted of blood. The receptor comes from a woman in her 40s in good health. The V gene is TRBV6-6, the J gene TRBJ1-2; TRBD1 matches at 8 bases. The CDR3 sequence is CASSPSGQGLYGYTF. The CDR3 region has the DNA TGTGCCAGCAGTCCATCCGGACAGGGACTCTATGGCTACACCTTC.